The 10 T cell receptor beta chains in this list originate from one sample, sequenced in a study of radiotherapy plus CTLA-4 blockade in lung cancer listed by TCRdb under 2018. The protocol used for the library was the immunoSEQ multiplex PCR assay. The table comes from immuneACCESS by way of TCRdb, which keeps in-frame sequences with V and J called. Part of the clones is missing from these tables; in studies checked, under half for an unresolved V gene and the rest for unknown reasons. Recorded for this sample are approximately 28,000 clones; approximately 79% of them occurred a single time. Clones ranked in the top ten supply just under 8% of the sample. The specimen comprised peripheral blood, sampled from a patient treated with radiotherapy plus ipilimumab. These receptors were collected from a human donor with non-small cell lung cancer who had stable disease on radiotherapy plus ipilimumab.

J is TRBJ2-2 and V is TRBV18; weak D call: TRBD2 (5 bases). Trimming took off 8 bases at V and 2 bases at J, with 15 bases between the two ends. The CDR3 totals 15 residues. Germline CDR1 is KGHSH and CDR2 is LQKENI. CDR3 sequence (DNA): TGTGCCAGCCCCTTGGCCGGAGGAAACACCGGGGAGCTGTTTTTT. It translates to CASPLAGGNTGELFF.

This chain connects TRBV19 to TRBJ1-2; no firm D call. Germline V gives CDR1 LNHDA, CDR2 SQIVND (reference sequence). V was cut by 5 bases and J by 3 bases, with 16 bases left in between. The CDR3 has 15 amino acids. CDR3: CASSPGLGYDYGYTF. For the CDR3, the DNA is TGTGCCAGTAGTCCTGGACTTGGATACGACTATGGCTACACCTTC. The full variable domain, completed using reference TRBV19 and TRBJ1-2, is DGGITQSPKYLFRKEGQNVTLSCEQNLNHDAMYWYRQDPGQGLRLIYYSQIVNDFQKGDIAEGYSVSREKKESFPLTVTSAQKNPTAFYLCASSPGLGYDYGYTFGSGTRLTVV.

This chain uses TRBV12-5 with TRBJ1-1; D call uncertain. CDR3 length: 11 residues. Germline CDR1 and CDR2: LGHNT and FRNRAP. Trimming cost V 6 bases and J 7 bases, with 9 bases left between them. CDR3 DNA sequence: TGTGCTAGTGGGCGGGGTTATGAAGCTTTCTTT. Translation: CASGRGYEAFF.

CDR3 loop: CASSSRNMGPQHF. CDR3 bases: TGTGCCAGCAGCAGCAGGAACATGGGGCCCCAGCATTTT. This sequence joins TRBV7-6 and TRBJ1-5, with D unclear. CDR1 SGHVS and CDR2 FNYEAQ come from the germline V gene. The germline V and J ends were trimmed by 5 bases and 9 bases, with 14 bases remaining between them. There are 13 residues in the CDR3.

CDR3 amino acids: CASSLSGTDTQYF. DNA for the CDR3: TGCGCCAGCAGCTTATCTGGCACAGATACGCAGTATTTT. The V gene is TRBV5-1, the J gene TRBJ2-3; D is unclear. Germline CDR1 reads SGHRS; CDR2 reads YFSETQ. The CDR3 contains 13 residues. Trimming took off 2 bases at V and 1 base at J, with 5 bases between the two ends.

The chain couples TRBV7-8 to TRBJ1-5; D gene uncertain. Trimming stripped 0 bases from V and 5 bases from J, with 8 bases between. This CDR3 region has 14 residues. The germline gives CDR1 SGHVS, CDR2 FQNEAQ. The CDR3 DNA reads TGTGCCAGCAGCTTAGCAGGCCAGGATCAGCCCCAGCATTTT. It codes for CASSLAGQDQPQHF.

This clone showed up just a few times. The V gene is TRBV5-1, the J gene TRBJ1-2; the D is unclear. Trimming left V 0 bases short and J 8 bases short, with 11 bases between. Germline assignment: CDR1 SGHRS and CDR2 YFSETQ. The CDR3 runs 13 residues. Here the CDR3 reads CASSLGDQDGYTF. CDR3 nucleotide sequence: TGCGCCAGCAGCTTGGGGGATCAGGACGGCTACACCTTC.

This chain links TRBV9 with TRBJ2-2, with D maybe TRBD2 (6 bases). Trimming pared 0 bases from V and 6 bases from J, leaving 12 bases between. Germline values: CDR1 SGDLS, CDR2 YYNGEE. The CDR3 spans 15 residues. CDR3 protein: CASSVVGGPSGELFF. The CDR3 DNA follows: TGTGCCAGCAGCGTAGTGGGGGGACCGTCCGGGGAGCTGTTTTTT. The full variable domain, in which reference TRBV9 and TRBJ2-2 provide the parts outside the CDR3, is DSGVTQTPKHLITATGQRVTLRCSPRSGDLSVYWYQQSLDQGLQFLIQYYNGEERAKGNILERFSAQQFPDLHSELNLSSLELGDSALYFCASSVVGGPSGELFFGEGSRLTVL.

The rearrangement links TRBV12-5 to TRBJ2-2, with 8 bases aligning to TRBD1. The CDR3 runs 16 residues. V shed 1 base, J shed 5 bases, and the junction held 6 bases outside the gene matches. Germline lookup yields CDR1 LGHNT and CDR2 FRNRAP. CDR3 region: CASGLGDRGVTGELFF. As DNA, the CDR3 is TGTGCTAGTGGTTTGGGTGACAGGGGAGTGACCGGGGAGCTGTTTTTT.

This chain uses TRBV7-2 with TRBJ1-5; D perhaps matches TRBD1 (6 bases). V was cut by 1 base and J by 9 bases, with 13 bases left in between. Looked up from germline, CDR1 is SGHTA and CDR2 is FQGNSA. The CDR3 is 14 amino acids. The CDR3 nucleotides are TGTGCCAGCAGCTTAGGGCAGGGGAGAGGGCCCCAGCATTTT. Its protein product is CASSLGQGRGPQHF.